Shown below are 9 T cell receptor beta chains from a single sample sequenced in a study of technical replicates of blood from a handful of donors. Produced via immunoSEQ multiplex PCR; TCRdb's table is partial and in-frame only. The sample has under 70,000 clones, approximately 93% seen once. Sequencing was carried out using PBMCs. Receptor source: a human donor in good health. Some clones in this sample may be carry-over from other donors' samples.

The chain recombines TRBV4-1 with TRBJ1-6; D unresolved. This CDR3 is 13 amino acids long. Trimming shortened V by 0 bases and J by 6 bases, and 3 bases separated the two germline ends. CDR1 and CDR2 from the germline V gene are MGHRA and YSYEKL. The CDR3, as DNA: TGCGCCAGCAGCCAAGATCTTAATTCACCCCTCCACTTT. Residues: CASSQDLNSPLHF.

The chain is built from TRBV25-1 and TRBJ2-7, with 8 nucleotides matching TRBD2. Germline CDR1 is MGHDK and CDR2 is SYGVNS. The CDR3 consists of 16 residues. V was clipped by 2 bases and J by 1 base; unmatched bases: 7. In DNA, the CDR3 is TGTGCCAGCAGTGAACCCGGGGGGGTCGGATCCTACGAGCAGTACTTC. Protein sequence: CASSEPGGVGSYEQYF.

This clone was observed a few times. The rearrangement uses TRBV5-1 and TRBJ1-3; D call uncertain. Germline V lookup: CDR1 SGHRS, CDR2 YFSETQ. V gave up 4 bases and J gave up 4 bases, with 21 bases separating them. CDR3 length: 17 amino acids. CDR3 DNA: TGCGCCAGCAGCCCCGCGCAGCCGGGAGCTTCGGGAAACACCATATATTTT. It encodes CASSPAQPGASGNTIYF.

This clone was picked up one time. The CDR3 nucleotides read TGTTCGAGCAGGCCTAGCGGGGCAGATACGCAGTATTTT. It is translated as CSSRPSGADTQYF. V and J are TRBV19 and TRBJ2-3; 9 bases are a match to TRBD2. The CDR3 runs 13 residues. Germline CDR1 LNHDA, CDR2 SQIVND (reference sequence).

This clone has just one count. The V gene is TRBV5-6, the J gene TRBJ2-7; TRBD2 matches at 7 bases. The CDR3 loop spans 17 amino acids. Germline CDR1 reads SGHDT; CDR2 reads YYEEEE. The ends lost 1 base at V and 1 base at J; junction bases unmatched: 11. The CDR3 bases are TGTGCCAGCAGCTTGTCCTGGGGGGGAGGGATTTCCTACGAGCAGTACTTC. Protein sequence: CASSLSWGGGISYEQYF.

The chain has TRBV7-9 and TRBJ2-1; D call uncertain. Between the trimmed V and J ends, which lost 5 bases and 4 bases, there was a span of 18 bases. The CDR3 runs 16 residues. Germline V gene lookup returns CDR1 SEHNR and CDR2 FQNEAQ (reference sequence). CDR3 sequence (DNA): TGTGCCAGCAGCCCGCGCGGAAACGCGTGGTACAATGAGCAGTTCTTC. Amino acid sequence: CASSPRGNAWYNEQFF.

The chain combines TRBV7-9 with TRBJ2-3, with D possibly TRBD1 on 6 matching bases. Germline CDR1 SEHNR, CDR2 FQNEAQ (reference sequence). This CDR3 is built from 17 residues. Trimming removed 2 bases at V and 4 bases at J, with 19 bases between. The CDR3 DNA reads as TGTGCCAGCAGCTTACTTCGAGTGACAGGAGAACCAGATACGCAGTATTTT. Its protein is CASSLLRVTGEPDTQYF. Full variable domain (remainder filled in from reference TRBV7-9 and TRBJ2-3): DTGVSQNPRHKITKRGQNVTFRCDPISEHNRLYWYRQTLGQGPEFLTYFQNEAQLEKSRLLSDRFSAERPKGSFSTLEIQRTEQGDSAMYLCASSLLRVTGEPDTQYFGPGTRLTVL.

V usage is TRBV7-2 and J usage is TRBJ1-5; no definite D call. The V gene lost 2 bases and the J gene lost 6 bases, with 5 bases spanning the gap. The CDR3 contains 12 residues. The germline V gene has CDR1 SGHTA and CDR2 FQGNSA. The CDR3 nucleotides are TGTGCCAGCAGCTTATCTCCTCAGCCCCAGCATTTT. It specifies CASSLSPQPQHF. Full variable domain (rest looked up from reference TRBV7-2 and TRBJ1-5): GAGVSQSPSNKVTEKGKDVELRCDPISGHTALYWYRQSLGQGLEFLIYFQGNSAPDKSGLPSDRFSAERTGGSVSTLTIQRTQQEDSAVYLCASSLSPQPQHFGDGTRLSIL.

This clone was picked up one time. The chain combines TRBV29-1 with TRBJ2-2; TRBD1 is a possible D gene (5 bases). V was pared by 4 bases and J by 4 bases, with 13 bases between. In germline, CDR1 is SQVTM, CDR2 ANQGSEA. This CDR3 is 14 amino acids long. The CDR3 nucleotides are TGCAGCGTTGCTTCGGCGACAGTCACCGGGGAGCTGTTTTTT. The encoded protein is CSVASATVTGELFF.